The 2 T cell receptor beta chains below were found in one sample sequenced in a study of T-cell memory formation after mild COVID-19. A single record per CDR3 protein comes from TCRdb applying MiXCR to the 5' RACE reads. In the table there are approximately 500,000 distinct CDR3 sequences, around a quarter of which are singletons. The material sequenced was PBMCs or a T cell subset sorted from them (not recorded which). The receptor set was obtained from an adult woman who had mild COVID-19 (a few samples of this study predate the infection). Cell type and time point are not known.

This chain uses TRBV7-3 with TRBJ2-5; 7 positions agree with TRBD1. V lost 4 bases to trimming and J lost 0 bases; unmatched junction nucleotides: 5. The CDR3 is made up of 15 amino acids. CDR1 is SGHTA, CDR2 FQGTGA, per germline. Written as DNA, the CDR3 is TGTGCCAGCAGCTCAGGACAGGTCAACCAAGAGACCCAGTACTTC. Its translation: CASSSGQVNQETQYF. Based on the CDR3 plus reference TRBV7-3 and TRBJ2-5, the full variable domain is GAGVSQTPSNKVTEKGKYVELRCDPISGHTALYWYRQSLGQGPEFLIYFQGTGAADDSGLPNDRFFAVRPEGSVSTLKIQRTERGDSAVYLCASSSGQVNQETQYFGPGTRLLVL.

This clonotype was seen a few times. This sequence joins TRBV6-5 and TRBJ2-3; no clear D. CDR1 is MNHEY, CDR2 SVGAGI, per germline. Trimming took off 6 bases at V and 2 bases at J, with 12 bases between the two ends. The length of the CDR3 is 14 residues. CDR3 DNA sequence: TGTGCCAGCAGCAACACGGCCTCCACAGATACGCAGTATTTT. Residues: CASSNTASTDTQYF.